The 15 T cell receptor beta chains reported below all come from one sample, sequenced in a study of cytomegalovirus exposure and HLA in healthy donors. The PCR ran on 60 Vbeta and 13 Jbeta primers. Using immunoSEQ multiplex PCR, the repertoire was profiled, and TCRdb retains in-frame clones only, with some absent. The repertoire includes about 81,000 clones, 70% to 85% of them detected once, and approximately 3% sits in the top ten. The material sequenced was PBMCs. These receptors were taken from a man between 50 and 59 years old in good health and CMV-seropositive.

This clone has only a few counts. The chain is built from TRBV12-5 and TRBJ2-3; 8 bases fit TRBD2. The germline gives CDR1 LGHNT, CDR2 FRNRAP. CDR3 length equals 15 residues. Trimming removed 1 base from V and 1 base from J; junction bases left unmatched: 1. Here the CDR3 reads CASGLGAGGTDTQYF. The CDR3 DNA is TGTGCTAGTGGTTTGGGAGCGGGGGGCACAGATACGCAGTATTTT. Together with reference TRBV12-5 and TRBJ2-3, the CDR3 gives the full variable domain: DARVTQTPRHKVTEMGQEVTMRCQPILGHNTVFWYRQTMMQGLELLAYFRNRAPLDDSGMPKDRFSAEMPDATLATLKIQPSEPRDSAVYFCASGLGAGGTDTQYFGPGTRLTVL.

This clone has just a few counts. V and J are TRBV7-9 and TRBJ1-2, with D possibly matching TRBD1 (6 bases). CDR3 length: 13 residues. CDR1 is SEHNR and CDR2 is FQNEAQ in the germline V gene (reference sequence). Trimming cost V 5 bases and J 4 bases, with 11 bases left between them. Here the CDR3 reads CASSPRGSYGYTF. DNA of the CDR3: TGTGCCAGCAGCCCCAGGGGCAGCTATGGCTACACCTTC.

The chain has TRBV5-1 and TRBJ2-2; no firm D call. Germline V CDR1 and CDR2: SGHRS, YFSETQ. CDR3 length: 16 residues. V was shortened by 1 base and J by 3 bases, with 13 bases between the two germline ends. The CDR3 nucleotides read TGCGCCAGCAGCTTGCCGAGAAAGAACTACACCGGGGAGCTGTTTTTT. This codes for CASSLPRKNYTGELFF. Variable domain in full (rest from reference TRBV5-1 and TRBJ2-2): KAGVTQTPRYLIKTRGQQVTLSCSPISGHRSVSWYQQTPGQGLQFLFEYFSETQRNKGNFPGRFSGRQFSNSRSEMNVSTLELGDSALYLCASSLPRKNYTGELFFGEGSRLTVL.

The V and J genes are TRBV9 and TRBJ2-2; 10 bases are a match to TRBD1. The CDR3 has 16 amino acids. Germline CDR1 and CDR2: SGDLS and YYNGEE. With 2 bases clipped from V and 5 bases from J, the junction kept 6 bases outside the gene matches. The CDR3 DNA sequence: TGTGCCAGCAGCGTCAGACAGGGGGCCGCGACCGGGGAGCTGTTTTTT. Protein product: CASSVRQGAATGELFF.

CDR3 nucleotide sequence: TGTGCCAGCAGCGCAGGGTTCACAGATACGCAGTATTTT. It translates to CASSAGFTDTQYF. The chain joins TRBV9 to TRBJ2-3, with D tentatively TRBD1 (5 bases). Trimming took off 3 bases at V and 2 bases at J, with 7 bases between the two ends. CDR1 and CDR2 (germline): SGDLS, YYNGEE. The CDR3 runs to 13 residues. Looking up the rest from reference TRBV9 and TRBJ2-3 gives the full variable domain: DSGVTQTPKHLITATGQRVTLRCSPRSGDLSVYWYQQSLDQGLQFLIQYYNGEERAKGNILERFSAQQFPDLHSELNLSSLELGDSALYFCASSAGFTDTQYFGPGTRLTVL.

The V and J genes are TRBV18 and TRBJ2-1; tentative D call: TRBD2 (5 bases). Germline assignment: CDR1 KGHSH and CDR2 LQKENI. The V end was cut by 2 bases, the J end by 4 bases, with 12 bases between. This CDR3 region has 15 residues. The CDR3 DNA sequence: TGTGCCAGCTCACCAAAGGTAGCGCGTTACAATGAGCAGTTCTTC. It is translated as CASSPKVARYNEQFF.

The V call is TRBV5-1, the J call TRBJ1-1; 7 positions match TRBD1. Unmatched junction bases numbered 5, after V lost 2 bases and J lost 4 bases. The CDR3 is made up of 14 amino acids. Per the germline V gene, CDR1 is SGHRS and CDR2 is YFSETQ. Here the CDR3 DNA reads TGCGCCAGCAGCTTCGGAGGGGGCGGCACTGAAGCTTTCTTT. It translates to CASSFGGGGTEAFF.

Only one count was recorded for this clone. The gene calls are TRBV29-1 and TRBJ1-1; unclear D gene. Trimming removed 4 bases from V and 4 bases from J, with 16 bases in between. Germline assignment: CDR1 SQVTM and CDR2 ANQGSEA. The CDR3 sequence is 14 residues long. Here the CDR3 DNA reads TGCAGCGTTGCTGTAGGGCGGGAGTTCACTGAAGCTTTCTTT. Protein product: CSVAVGREFTEAFF. Full variable domain (outside the CDR3, taken from reference TRBV29-1 and TRBJ1-1): SAVISQKPSRDICQRGTSLTIQCQVDSQVTMMFWYRQQPGQSLTLIATANQGSEATYESGFVIDKFPISRPNLTFSTLTVSNMSPEDSSIYLCSVAVGREFTEAFFGQGTRLTVV.

CDR3 sequence: CASSLNLWAEQYF. In nucleotides, the CDR3 is TGCGCCAGCAGCTTAAATTTGTGGGCCGAGCAGTACTTC. This chain joins TRBV5-1 and TRBJ2-7; no reliable D call. Germline V gene lookup returns CDR1 SGHRS and CDR2 YFSETQ. Between the trimmed V and J ends, which lost 2 bases and 6 bases, there was a span of 12 bases. The CDR3 runs to 13 residues.

This CDR3 is CASSESDRVEKAEAFF. For the CDR3, the DNA is TGTGCCAGCAGTGAGTCGGACAGGGTCGAGAAGGCTGAAGCTTTCTTT. J is TRBJ1-1 and V is TRBV6-1; 8 bases are shared with TRBD1. Trimming took 3 bases from V and 6 from J; bases not matched to a gene: 12. Germline loops: CDR1 MNHNS, CDR2 SASEGT. This CDR3 comprises 16 residues.

The rearrangement links TRBV18 to TRBJ2-1; 7 bases align to TRBD2. The CDR3 has 18 residues. Germline CDR1 and CDR2: KGHSH and LQKENI. V trimming: 2 bases; J trimming: 7 bases; junction bases outside the gene matches: 17. The CDR3 nucleotides are TGTGCCAGCTCACCAAATTTGCAGGTCTCGCGGGAGCGGAATGAGCAGTTCTTC. Residues: CASSPNLQVSRERNEQFF.

V and J are TRBV19 and TRBJ2-1; a weak D match, TRBD1 (5 bases). The germline gives CDR1 LNHDA, CDR2 SQIVND (reference sequence). Between the trimmed V and J ends, which lost 3 bases and 7 bases, there was a span of 10 bases. This CDR3 spans 13 amino acids. The CDR3 coding sequence is TGTGCCAGTAGTATTCTTTCAGGGAATGAGCAGTTCTTC. Translation gives CASSILSGNEQFF. Looking up the rest from reference TRBV19 and TRBJ2-1 gives the full variable domain: DGGITQSPKYLFRKEGQNVTLSCEQNLNHDAMYWYRQDPGQGLRLIYYSQIVNDFQKGDIAEGYSVSREKKESFPLTVTSAQKNPTAFYLCASSILSGNEQFFGPGTRLTVL.

The CDR3 bases are TGTGCCAGCAGCAAAGCGATGGGACAGCGCCACAACTATGGCTACACCTTC. Protein product: CASSKAMGQRHNYGYTF. The rearrangement joins TRBV21-1 to TRBJ1-2; the table's D call, TRBD1, was not checked against the DNA. TRBV21-1 is designated a pseudogene. The CDR3 length is 17 residues.

This clone has just a few counts. V gene TRBV19 combines with J gene TRBJ1-1; 10 nucleotides agree with TRBD1. The junction had 8 bases not matched to a gene; V was cut back by 4 bases and J by 3 bases. CDR3 length: 16 amino acids. Germline-derived CDR1 and CDR2 are LNHDA and SQIVND (reference sequence). The CDR3 is CASSNSGTGAHTEAFF. As DNA, the CDR3 is TGTGCCAGTAGTAACTCCGGGACAGGGGCACACACTGAAGCTTTCTTT.

This chain links TRBV6-1 with TRBJ1-2; 11 nucleotides align to TRBD1. This CDR3 is built from 15 residues. Germline lookup yields CDR1 MNHNS and CDR2 SASEGT. With 3 bases clipped from V and 6 bases from J, the junction kept 6 bases outside the gene matches. In DNA form, the CDR3 reads TGTGCCAGCAGTGAGTTGGACAGGGGGCGCGATGGCTACACCTTC. It translates to CASSELDRGRDGYTF.